The clone carrying this T cell receptor beta chain was observed many times. The sample comes from a study of human T cells and chemical hapten exposure. TCRdb analysed the RACE reads with MiXCR anew, one entry per CDR3 protein. The sample gives nearly 350,000 distinct CDR3 sequences, about 7% of which show up once; 8.4% is in the top ten. Indicated time point: patch test 1, 2 weeks after DPC sensitization. The treatment was: therapeutic diphenylcyclopropenone sensitization with weekly scalp DPC. The CDR3 is 16 residues long. Germline loops: CDR1 SEHNR, CDR2 FQNEAQ (reference sequence). V was pared by 0 bases and J by 5 bases, with 10 bases of the junction left unmatched.

This receptor was obtained from a woman aged 18-29 years with alopecia areata. Some clones in this sample may be carry-over from other donors' samples. J is TRBJ2-7 and V is TRBV7-9; 7 nucleotides line up with TRBD2. The sequences come from whole blood, collected in connection with sensitization to the hapten diphenylcyclopropenone (DPC). The CDR3 coding sequence is TGTGCCAGCAGCTTAGCCGTGGGCCTGGGAGGGAACGAGCAGTACTTC. Its protein product is CASSLAVGLGGNEQYF.